This TCR beta chain was captured by sequencing in a study of T cells in Graves' hyperthyroidism and ophthalmopathy. Study-level points and caveats: Ophthalmopathy was separated from stable hyperthyroidism by a 13 V-J model.

About this clonotype itself: Its antigen is not identified.

Authors of the study amplified TCR beta CDR3 regions from RNA transcripts. First-round RT-PCR targeting the TCR CDR3 was performed with the HTBI primer set. Each CDR3 protein gets one entry after TCRdb re-called the multiplex PCR reads with MiXCR. The sample shows approximately 260,000 distinct CDR3 sequences, approximately 14% of them seen only once. The CDR3 loop spans 11 amino acids. V lost 3 bases, J lost 10 bases, and 12 bases lay in between. Germline loops: CDR1 DFQATT, CDR2 SNEGSKA (reference sequence). This chain uses TRBV20-1 with TRBJ2-5; no clear D gene. This receptor was obtained from a woman aged 45 to 65 with Graves' hyperthyroidism that later progressed to Graves' ophthalmopathy. Sequencing was performed on blood. CDR3 nucleotides: TGCAGTGCTAGGGACCACTCCCGCCAGTACTTC. It translates to CSARDHSRQYF.